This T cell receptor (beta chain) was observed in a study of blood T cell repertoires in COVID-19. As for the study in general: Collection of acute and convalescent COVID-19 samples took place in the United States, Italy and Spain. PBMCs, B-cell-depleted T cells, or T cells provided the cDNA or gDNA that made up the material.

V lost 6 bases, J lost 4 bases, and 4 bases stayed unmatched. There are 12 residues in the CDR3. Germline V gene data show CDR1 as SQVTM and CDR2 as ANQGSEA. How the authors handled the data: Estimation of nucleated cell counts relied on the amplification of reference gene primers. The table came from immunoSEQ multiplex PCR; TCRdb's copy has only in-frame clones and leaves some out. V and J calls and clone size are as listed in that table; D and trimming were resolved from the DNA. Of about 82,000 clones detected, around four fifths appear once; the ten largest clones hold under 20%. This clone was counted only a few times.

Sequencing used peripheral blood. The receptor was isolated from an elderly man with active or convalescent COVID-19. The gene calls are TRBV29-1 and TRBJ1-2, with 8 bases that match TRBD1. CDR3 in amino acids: CSVQGGGYGYTF. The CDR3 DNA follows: TGCAGCGTACAGGGGGGGGGCTATGGCTACACCTTC.